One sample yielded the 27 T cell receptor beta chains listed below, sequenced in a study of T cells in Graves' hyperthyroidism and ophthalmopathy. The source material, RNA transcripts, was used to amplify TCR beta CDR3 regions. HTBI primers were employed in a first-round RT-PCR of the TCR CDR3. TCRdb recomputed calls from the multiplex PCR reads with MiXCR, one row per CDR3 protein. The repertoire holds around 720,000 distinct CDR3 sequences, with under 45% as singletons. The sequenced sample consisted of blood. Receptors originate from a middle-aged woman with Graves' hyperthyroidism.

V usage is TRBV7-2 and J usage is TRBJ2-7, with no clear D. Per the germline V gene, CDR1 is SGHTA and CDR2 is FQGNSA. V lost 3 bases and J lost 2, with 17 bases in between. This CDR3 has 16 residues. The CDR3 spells CASSFPTDRLAYEQYF. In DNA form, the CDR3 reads TGTGCCAGCAGCTTCCCCACGGACCGTTTGGCCTACGAGCAGTACTTC.

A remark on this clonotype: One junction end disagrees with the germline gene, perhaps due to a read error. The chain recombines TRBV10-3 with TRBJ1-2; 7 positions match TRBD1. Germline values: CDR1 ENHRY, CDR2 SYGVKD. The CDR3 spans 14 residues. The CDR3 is CASSKQGIDYGYTF. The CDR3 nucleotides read TGTGCCAGCAGTAAACAGGGGATTGACTATGGCTACACCTTC.

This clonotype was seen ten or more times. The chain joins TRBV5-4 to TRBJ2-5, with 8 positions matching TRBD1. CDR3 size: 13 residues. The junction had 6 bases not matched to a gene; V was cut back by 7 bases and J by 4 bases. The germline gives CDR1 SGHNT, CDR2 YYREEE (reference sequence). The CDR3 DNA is TGTGCCAGCGGTATACAGGGGGGAGAGACCCAGTACTTC. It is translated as CASGIQGGETQYF.

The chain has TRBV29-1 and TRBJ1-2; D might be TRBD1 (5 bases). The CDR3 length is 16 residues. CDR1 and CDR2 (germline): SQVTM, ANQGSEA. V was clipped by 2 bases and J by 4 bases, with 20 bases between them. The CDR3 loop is CSVEPAGNLKGYGYTF. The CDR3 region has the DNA TGCAGCGTTGAACCGGCAGGGAACTTGAAGGGCTATGGCTACACCTTC.

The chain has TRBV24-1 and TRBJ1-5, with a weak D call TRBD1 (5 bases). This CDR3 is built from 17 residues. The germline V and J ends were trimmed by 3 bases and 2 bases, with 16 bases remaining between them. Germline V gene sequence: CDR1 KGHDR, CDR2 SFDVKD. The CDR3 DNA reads TGTGCCACCAGTGATCGGAGGCAGGGCGGCGGCAATCAGCCCCAGCATTTT. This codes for CATSDRRQGGGNQPQHF.

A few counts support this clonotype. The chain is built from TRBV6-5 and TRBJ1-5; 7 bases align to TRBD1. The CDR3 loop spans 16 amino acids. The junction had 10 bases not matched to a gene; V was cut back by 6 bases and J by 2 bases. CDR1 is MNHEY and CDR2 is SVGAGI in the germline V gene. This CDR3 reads CASSGTATGGNQPQHF. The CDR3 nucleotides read TGTGCCAGCAGCGGGACAGCCACCGGGGGCAATCAGCCCCAGCATTTT.

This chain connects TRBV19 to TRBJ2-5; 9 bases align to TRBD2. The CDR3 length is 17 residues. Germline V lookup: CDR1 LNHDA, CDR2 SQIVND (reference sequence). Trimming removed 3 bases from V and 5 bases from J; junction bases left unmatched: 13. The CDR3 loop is CASSMFGSGRLGETQYF. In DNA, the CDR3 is TGTGCCAGTAGTATGTTTGGTAGCGGGAGATTAGGGGAGACCCAGTACTTC.

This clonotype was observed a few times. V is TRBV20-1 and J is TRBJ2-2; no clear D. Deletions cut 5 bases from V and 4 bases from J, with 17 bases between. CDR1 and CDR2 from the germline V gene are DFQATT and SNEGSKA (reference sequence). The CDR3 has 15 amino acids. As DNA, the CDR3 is TGCAGTGCTCACCTCCCGGCGTACTCCACCGGGGAGCTGTTTTTT. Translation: CSAHLPAYSTGELFF.

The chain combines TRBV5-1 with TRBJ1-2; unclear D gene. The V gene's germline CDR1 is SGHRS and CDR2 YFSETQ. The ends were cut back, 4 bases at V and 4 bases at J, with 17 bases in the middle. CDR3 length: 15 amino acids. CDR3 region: CASSVAEGDVYGYTF. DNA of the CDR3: TGCGCCAGCAGCGTCGCAGAGGGAGATGTCTATGGCTACACCTTC.

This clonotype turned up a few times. CDR3 protein: CASTPGDSNQPQHF. Written as DNA, the CDR3 is TGTGCCAGCACCCCAGGGGATAGCAATCAGCCCCAGCATTTT. The chain employs TRBV6-2 or TRBV6-3 and TRBJ1-5, with D perhaps TRBD1 (6 bases). Trimming shortened V by 7 bases and J by 0 bases, and 10 bases separated the two germline ends. Per germline, CDR1 MNHEY and CDR2 SVGEGT. This CDR3 has 14 amino acids.

The CDR3 sequence is CASSVRGGAAFF. The CDR3 DNA sequence: TGTGCCAGCAGCGTAAGAGGGGGTGCAGCTTTCTTT. The V and J genes are TRBV9 and TRBJ1-1; the D gene is possibly TRBD1 (6 bases). V was trimmed by 1 base and J by 10 bases, leaving 11 bases between them. CDR3 length equals 12 residues. Germline V gene data show CDR1 as SGDLS and CDR2 as YYNGEE.

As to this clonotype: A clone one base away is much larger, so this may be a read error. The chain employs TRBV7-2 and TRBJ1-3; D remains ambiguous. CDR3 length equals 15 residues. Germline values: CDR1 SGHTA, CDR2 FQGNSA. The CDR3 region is CASSETQGAGSTIYF. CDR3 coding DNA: TGTGCCAGCAGCGAAACGCAAGGAGCTGGAAGCACCATATATTTT.

The CDR3 protein is CASSRLNSGNTIYF. DNA of the CDR3: TGTGCCAGCAGCCGACTGAACTCTGGAAACACCATATATTTT. The rearrangement uses TRBV7-9 and TRBJ1-3, with D unresolved. Between the trimmed V and J ends, which lost 5 bases and 0 bases, there was a span of 8 bases. The length of the CDR3 is 14 residues. Germline V lookup: CDR1 SEHNR, CDR2 FQNEAQ (reference sequence).

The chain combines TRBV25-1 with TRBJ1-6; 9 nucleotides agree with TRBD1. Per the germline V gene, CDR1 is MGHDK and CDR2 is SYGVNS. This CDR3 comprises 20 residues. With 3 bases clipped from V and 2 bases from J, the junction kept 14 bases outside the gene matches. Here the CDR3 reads CASSDFAGTGSLAYNSPLHF. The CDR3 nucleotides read TGTGCCAGCAGTGACTTCGCCGGGACAGGGTCACTCGCCTATAATTCACCCCTCCACTTT. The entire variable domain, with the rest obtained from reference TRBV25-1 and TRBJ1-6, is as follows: EADIYQTPRYLVIGTGKKITLECSQTMGHDKMYWYQQDPGMELHLIHYSYGVNSTEKGDLSSESTVSRIRTEHFPLTLESARPSHTSQYLCASSDFAGTGSLAYNSPLHFGNGTRLTVT.

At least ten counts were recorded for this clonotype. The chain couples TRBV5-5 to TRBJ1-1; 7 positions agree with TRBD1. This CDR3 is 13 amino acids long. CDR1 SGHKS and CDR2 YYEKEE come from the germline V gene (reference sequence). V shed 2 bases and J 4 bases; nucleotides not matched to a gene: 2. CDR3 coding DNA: TGTGCCAGCAGCTTTGGACAGGCCACTGAAGCTTTCTTT. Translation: CASSFGQATEAFF.

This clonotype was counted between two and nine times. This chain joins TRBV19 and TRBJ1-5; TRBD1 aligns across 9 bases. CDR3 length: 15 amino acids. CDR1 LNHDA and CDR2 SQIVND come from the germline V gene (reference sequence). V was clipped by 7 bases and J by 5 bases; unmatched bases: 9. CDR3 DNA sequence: TGTGCCAGTATTCAACCCGGGACAGGGTATCAGCCCCAGCATTTT. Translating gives CASIQPGTGYQPQHF.

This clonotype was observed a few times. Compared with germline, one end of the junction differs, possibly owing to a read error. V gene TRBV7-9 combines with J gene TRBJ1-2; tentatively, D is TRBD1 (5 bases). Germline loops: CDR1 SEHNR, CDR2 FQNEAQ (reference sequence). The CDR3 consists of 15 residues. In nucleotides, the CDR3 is TGCGCCAGCAGCCAAGATCAGGGATTTGGCTATGGCTACACCTTC. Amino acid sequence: CASSQDQGFGYGYTF.

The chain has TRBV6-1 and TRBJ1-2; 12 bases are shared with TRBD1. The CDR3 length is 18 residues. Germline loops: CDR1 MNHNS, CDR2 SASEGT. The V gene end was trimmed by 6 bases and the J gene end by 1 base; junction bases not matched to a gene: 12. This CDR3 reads CASSSEPGQGAYNYGYTF. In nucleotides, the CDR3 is TGTGCCAGCAGCTCTGAACCGGGACAGGGGGCCTATAACTATGGCTACACCTTC.

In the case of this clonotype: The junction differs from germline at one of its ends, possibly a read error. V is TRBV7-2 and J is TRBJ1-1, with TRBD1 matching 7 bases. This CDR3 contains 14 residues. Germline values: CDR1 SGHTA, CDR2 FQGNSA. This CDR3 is CASSPFRGTPEVFF. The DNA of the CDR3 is TGTGCCAGCAGCCCTTTCAGGGGGACCCCTGAAGTTTTCTTT.

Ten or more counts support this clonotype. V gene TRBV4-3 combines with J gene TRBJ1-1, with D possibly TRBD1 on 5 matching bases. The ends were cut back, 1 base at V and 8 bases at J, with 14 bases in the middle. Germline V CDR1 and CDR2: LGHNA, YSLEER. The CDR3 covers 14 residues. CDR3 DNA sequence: TGCGCCAGCAGCCAAGCTACGGCAGGGCGCGAAGCTTTCTTT. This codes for CASSQATAGREAFF.

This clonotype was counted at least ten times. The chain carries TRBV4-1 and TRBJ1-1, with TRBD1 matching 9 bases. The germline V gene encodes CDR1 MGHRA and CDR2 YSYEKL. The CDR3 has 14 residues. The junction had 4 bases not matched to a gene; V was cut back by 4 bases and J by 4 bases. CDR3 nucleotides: TGCGCCAGCAGCCCGGGACAGGGTGGCACTGAAGCTTTCTTT. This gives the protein CASSPGQGGTEAFF.

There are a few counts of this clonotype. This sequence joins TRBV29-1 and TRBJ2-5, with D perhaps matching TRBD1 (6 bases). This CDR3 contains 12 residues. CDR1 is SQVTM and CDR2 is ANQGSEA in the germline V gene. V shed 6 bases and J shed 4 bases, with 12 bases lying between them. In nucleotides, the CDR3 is TGCAGCGTGTCACAGGGTGGAGAGACCCAGTACTTC. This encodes CSVSQGGETQYF. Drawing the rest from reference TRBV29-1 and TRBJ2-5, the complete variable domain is SAVISQKPSRDICQRGTSLTIQCQVDSQVTMMFWYRQQPGQSLTLIATANQGSEATYESGFVIDKFPISRPNLTFSTLTVSNMSPEDSSIYLCSVSQGGETQYFGPGTRLLVL.

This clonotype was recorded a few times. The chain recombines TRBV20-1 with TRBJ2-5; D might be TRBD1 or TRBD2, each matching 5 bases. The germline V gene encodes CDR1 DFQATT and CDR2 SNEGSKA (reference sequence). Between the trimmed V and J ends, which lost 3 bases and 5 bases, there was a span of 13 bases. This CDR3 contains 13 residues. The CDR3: CSARAGGVETQYF. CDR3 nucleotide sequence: TGCAGTGCTAGGGCTGGGGGTGTGGAGACCCAGTACTTC.

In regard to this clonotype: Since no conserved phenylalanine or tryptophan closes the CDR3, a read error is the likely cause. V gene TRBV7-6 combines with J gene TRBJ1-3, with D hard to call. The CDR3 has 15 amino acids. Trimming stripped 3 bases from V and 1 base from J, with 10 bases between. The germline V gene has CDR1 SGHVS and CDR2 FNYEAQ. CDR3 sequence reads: CASSLGFESGNTIYL. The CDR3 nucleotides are TGTGCCAGCAGCTTGGGATTCGAGTCTGGAAACACCATATATTTG.

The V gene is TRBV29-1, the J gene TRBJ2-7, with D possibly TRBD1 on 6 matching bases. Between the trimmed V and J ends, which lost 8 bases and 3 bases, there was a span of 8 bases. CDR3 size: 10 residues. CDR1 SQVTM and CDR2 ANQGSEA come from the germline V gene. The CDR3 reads CSYRVYEQYF. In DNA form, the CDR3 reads TGCAGCTACAGGGTCTACGAGCAGTACTTC.

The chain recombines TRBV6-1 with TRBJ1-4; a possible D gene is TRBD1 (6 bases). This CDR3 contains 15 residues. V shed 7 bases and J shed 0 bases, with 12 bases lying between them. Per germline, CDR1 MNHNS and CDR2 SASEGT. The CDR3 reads CASTRDKSTNEKLFF. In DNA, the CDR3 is TGTGCCAGCACTCGGGACAAGTCAACTAATGAAAAACTGTTTTTT.

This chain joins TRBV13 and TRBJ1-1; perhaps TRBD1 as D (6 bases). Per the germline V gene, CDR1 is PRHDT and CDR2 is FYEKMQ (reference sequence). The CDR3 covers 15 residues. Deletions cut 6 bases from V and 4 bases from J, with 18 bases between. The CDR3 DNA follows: TGTGCCAGCAGTTTGATAGGGGGAGCCTCCACTGAAGCTTTCTTT. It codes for CASSLIGGASTEAFF.